The source of this TCR beta chain is a study of T cells in Graves' hyperthyroidism and ophthalmopathy. Study results and caveats: Before onset, ophthalmopathy was predicted by the model a median roughly six months earlier.

RNA transcripts were the template for amplifying TCR beta CDR3 regions. First-round RT-PCR targeting the TCR CDR3 was performed with the HTBI primer set. MiXCR was run by TCRdb on the multiplex PCR reads, yielding one entry per CDR3 protein. The sample contains about 480,000 distinct CDR3 sequences, 20% to 25% of which appear only once. Used for diagnoses were clinical symptoms, serum thyroxine and TRAb, thyroid ultrasound and orbital computed tomography. V was clipped by 6 bases and J by 3 bases; unmatched bases: 10. The CDR3 is 17 residues long. Remarks on this clonotype: Its antigen is not known.

This TCR was recovered from a woman aged 70 to 79 with Graves' ophthalmopathy. The chain joins TRBV12-3 or TRBV12-4 to TRBJ2-3; 12 nucleotides align to TRBD2. Sequencing input: blood. As DNA, the CDR3 is TGTGCCAGCAGAAAAGCCCCTGGACTAGCGGGGACAGATACGCAGTATTTT. Protein product: CASRKAPGLAGTDTQYF.